Shown below are 17 T cell receptor beta chains from a single sample sequenced in a study of regulatory T cells in long-lasting Graves disease. Time point reported: newly diagnosed GD, antithyroid drugs for less than 3 months. After RNA was extracted from PBMCs, the TCR library was made from it. Assembly of TCR beta libraries relied on iRepertoire HTBI primers together with Arm-PCR of CDR3 regions. TCRdb reprocessed the multiplex PCR reads with MiXCR, giving one entry per CDR3 protein. The table has about 450,000 distinct CDR3 sequences, roughly 15% seen once. This sample also appeared in a second study, on T cells in Graves' hyperthyroidism and ophthalmopathy.

The sequencing used peripheral blood mononuclear cells (PBMCs), collected at new diagnosis, from a patient treated with antithyroid drugs. The receptors here all came from a woman in her thirties with Graves disease.

There are many counts of this clonotype. The rearrangement joins TRBV28 to TRBJ2-3, with D tentatively TRBD2 (5 bases). The end of the DNA fits TRBJ2-1 better, so the J call may be wrong. CDR3 length equals 14 residues. Germline values: CDR1 MDHEN, CDR2 SYDVKM. The CDR3 is CASSLIGTRWAQFF. The CDR3 nucleotides read TGTGCCAGCAGTTTAATCGGTACTAGGTGGGCGCAGTTCTTC.

Comments on this clonotype: This clone may be a read error of a much larger clone one base away. V usage is TRBV6-2 or TRBV6-3 and J usage is TRBJ1-2; D may be TRBD1 (6 bases). The CDR3 is 16 amino acids. Per germline, CDR1 MNHEY and CDR2 SVGEGT. V lost 5 bases and J lost 4, with 20 bases in between. This CDR3 is CASSDLLRGASYGYTF. CDR3 coding DNA: TGTGCCAGCAGTGACCTCCTCAGGGGAGCGAGCTATGGCTACACCTTC.

This clonotype was picked up many times. This rearrangement joins TRBV6-5 to TRBJ1-2; D possibly corresponds to TRBD1 (6 bases). V was clipped by 0 bases and J by 7 bases, with 12 bases between them. There are 14 residues in the CDR3. Germline V gives CDR1 MNHEY, CDR2 SVGAGI. In DNA form, the CDR3 reads TGTGCCAGCAGTTACTCGATTGGGGGCGTTGGCTACACCTTC. Translation: CASSYSIGGVGYTF.

This chain connects TRBV6-2 or TRBV6-3 to TRBJ2-1; TRBD2 matches 8 bases. Germline V gene data show CDR1 as MNHEY and CDR2 as SVGEGT. The ends lost 4 bases at V and 3 bases at J; junction bases unmatched: 14. This CDR3 contains 18 residues. CDR3: CASSSSGGDTFRYNEQFF. The DNA of the CDR3 is TGTGCCAGCAGTTCCTCGGGGGGGGACACCTTCCGCTACAATGAGCAGTTCTTC.

This clonotype was observed at least ten times. The genes are TRBV12-3 or TRBV12-4 and TRBJ2-1; the D gene is possibly TRBD2 (5 bases). V was cut by 6 bases and J by 8 bases, with 14 bases left in between. The CDR3 length is 13 residues. The CDR3 region has the DNA TGTGCCAGCAGGACTACTAGTATCGATGAGCAGTTCTTC. It encodes CASRTTSIDEQFF.

This clonotype was detected ten times or more. The chain has TRBV28 and TRBJ1-2; D is unresolved. Germline V gene lookup returns CDR1 MDHEN and CDR2 SYDVKM. The CDR3 sequence is 15 residues long. V was shortened by 6 bases and J by 4 bases, with 18 bases between the two germline ends. In nucleotides, the CDR3 is TGTGCCAGCAGCCTTGATCCCTCCTCGAGCTATGGCTACACCTTC. This encodes CASSLDPSSSYGYTF.

The V gene is TRBV3-1, the J gene TRBJ2-3; D is ambiguous. The CDR3 is made up of 14 amino acids. The germline V and J ends were trimmed by 1 base and 2 bases, with 7 bases remaining between them. Germline V gene lookup returns CDR1 LGHDT and CDR2 YNNKEL (reference sequence). This chain's CDR3 is CASSQGRSTDTQYF. CDR3 DNA: TGTGCCAGCAGCCAAGGGCGCTCCACAGATACGCAGTATTTT.

This clonotype was seen a few times. The chain has TRBV9 and TRBJ2-1; D possibly uses TRBD1 or TRBD2 (6 bases each). V gave up 4 bases and J gave up 2 bases, with 7 bases separating them. In germline, CDR1 is SGDLS, CDR2 YYNGEE. The CDR3 runs to 13 residues. DNA for the CDR3: TGTGCCAGCAGCAGGGGGGCCTACAATGAGCAGTTCTTC. This translates into CASSRGAYNEQFF.

This clonotype has ten or more counts. J is TRBJ2-7 and V is TRBV6-2 or TRBV6-3; tentatively, D is TRBD1 (6 bases). V lost 6 bases and J lost 3, with 18 bases in between. CDR3 length equals 15 residues. Looked up from germline, CDR1 is MNHEY and CDR2 is SVGEGT. This CDR3 is CASSKGHQVDYEQYF. The CDR3, as DNA: TGTGCCAGCAGCAAGGGACACCAAGTAGACTACGAGCAGTACTTC.

This clonotype showed up many times. The chain carries TRBV12-3 or TRBV12-4 and TRBJ2-1; 9 bases fit TRBD1. The CDR3 has 15 amino acids. V lost 6 bases and J lost 8; bases outside the gene matches: 11. CDR3 protein: CASSPPGQGLHEQFF. CDR3 in DNA: TGTGCCAGCAGCCCCCCGGGACAGGGTTTACATGAGCAGTTCTTC.

The table lists this clonotype with many counts. The rearrangement joins TRBV6-1 to TRBJ2-2; 7 positions match TRBD1. The CDR3 sequence is 14 residues long. The germline gives CDR1 MNHNS, CDR2 SASEGT. The trim removed 6 bases at V and 6 bases at J, leaving 7 bases unmatched. As DNA, the CDR3 is TGTGCCAGCAGGCAAAGAGGGGGCGCCGGGGAGCTGTTTTTT. This codes for CASRQRGGAGELFF.

The V call is TRBV3-1, the J call TRBJ2-2; possibly TRBD1 for D (5 bases). Per the germline V gene, CDR1 is LGHDT and CDR2 is YNNKEL (reference sequence). Trimming removed 10 bases from V and 1 base from J, with 13 bases in between. This CDR3 has 14 amino acids. For the CDR3, the DNA is TGTGCCATCACCCCAGGGATGAACACCGGGGAGCTGTTTTTT. Its translation: CAITPGMNTGELFF.

This clonotype was recorded many times. The chain uses TRBV6-2 or TRBV6-3 and TRBJ2-7, with D uncertain. The CDR3 is made up of 15 amino acids. The V gene's germline CDR1 is MNHEY and CDR2 SVGEGT. V was trimmed by 2 bases and J by 2 bases, leaving 13 bases between them. CDR3 amino acids: CASSYPLIDTYEQYF. The CDR3 DNA follows: TGTGCCAGCAGTTACCCACTCATCGACACCTACGAGCAGTACTTC.

The chain is built from TRBV7-3 and TRBJ2-1; 7 bases fit TRBD2. Germline values: CDR1 SGHTA, CDR2 FQGTGA. V shed 5 bases and J 9 bases; nucleotides not matched to a gene: 13. This CDR3 is built from 15 residues. CDR3 protein: CASSPGTGGSLEQFF. The CDR3 DNA follows: TGTGCCAGCAGCCCCGGGACTGGCGGGAGCCTTGAGCAGTTCTTC.

The sample holds many counts of this clonotype. The chain combines TRBV6-5 with TRBJ2-3, with 7 nucleotides matching TRBD2. Germline trimming cut 0 bases from V and 6 bases from J; bases unmatched to any gene: 0. Germline lookup yields CDR1 MNHEY and CDR2 SVGAGI. The CDR3 runs 13 residues. CDR3 residues: CASSYSGGDTQYF. CDR3 bases: TGTGCCAGCAGTTACTCGGGGGGGGATACGCAGTATTTT.

The V call is TRBV7-9, the J call TRBJ2-1; TRBD1 might be the D (5 bases). The CDR3 length is 16 residues. The germline V gene encodes CDR1 SEHNR and CDR2 FQNEAQ (reference sequence). The V end lost 2 bases, the J end lost 3 bases, and 14 bases lay between the germline ends. The CDR3 loop reads CASSLNKGQSYNEQFF. CDR3 bases: TGTGCCAGCAGCTTAAATAAGGGGCAGAGCTACAATGAGCAGTTCTTC.

This clonotype showed up just a few times. The chain carries TRBV7-9 and TRBJ2-6; D gene unclear. Germline V gene data show CDR1 as SEHNR and CDR2 as FQNEAQ (reference sequence). The CDR3 spans 14 residues. V was trimmed by 5 bases and J by 12 bases, leaving 17 bases between them. The CDR3 nucleotides are TGTGCCAGCAGCCCCCAGGACCGCATGGGCGTCCTGACTTTC. This encodes CASSPQDRMGVLTF.